This TCR delta chain was recorded in a study of gamma-delta T cells after stem cell transplantation. This clone ranks as medium-sized (0.01 to 0.1%). This likely came from a read error, as a far larger clone is one base away. Other DNA sequences within the sample encode an identical CDR3. The CDR3 runs to 18 residues. V dropped 0 bases and J dropped 3; count of bases not matched to a gene: 15. Germline V gives CDR1 GEAIGNYY, CDR2 EKD. TCRdb reanalyzed the RT-PCR reads using CATT. The table records 2,800 or so delta-chain clones, 3% to 4% of them present only once. The clonotype was recovered from a human donor. It is not recorded whose cells these are; they may come from a transplant donor. Sequenced material: gamma-delta T cells. The gene calls are TRDV2 and TRDJ1; 7 bases agree with TRDD3. The CDR3 DNA is TGTGCCTGTGACACCGTTTCCTGGGCTGGGGGGTACTCCGATAAACTCATCTTT. Protein sequence: CACDTVSWAGGYSDKLIF.